A selection of T cell receptor beta chains follows, all from one sample in a study of T cells in Graves' hyperthyroidism and ophthalmopathy. TCRdb reanalysed the multiplex PCR reads using MiXCR and keeps one entry per CDR3 protein. Seen here are around 620,000 distinct CDR3 sequences, around 15% observed once, and the top ten hold 3% to 4%. Sequencing input: blood. The source of these receptors is a woman aged 25 to 39 with Graves' hyperthyroidism. Each CDR3 is given with its conserved first and last residue. D genes are given only for firm matches. The size field is filled for only some rows; it gives once, few, many or a size class.

cdr3_length | d_call | j_call | clone_size | v_call | cdr3_nt | cdr3_aa
19 | TRBD2 | TRBJ2-2 | NA | TRBV15 | TGTGCCACCAGCAGAGATACCCCGGCTAGCGGGAGTTGGACCGGGGAGCTGTTTTTT | CATSRDTPASGSWTGELFF
17 | TRBD1 | TRBJ2-1 | NA | TRBV18 | TGTGCCAGCTCACCACCGTTTGAGGGGGCTAGATTTAATGAGCAGTTCTTC | CASSPPFEGARFNEQFF
12 | NA | TRBJ1-3 | NA | TRBV29-1 | TGCAGCGCGACCCCGACGGGAAACACCATATATTTT | CSATPTGNTIYF
14 | TRBD2 | TRBJ2-7 | many | TRBV30 | TGTGCCTGGAGTCGGGGGGGCGGCTCCTACGAGCAGTACTTC | CAWSRGGGSYEQYF
16 | NA | TRBJ1-1 | many | TRBV11-2 | TGTGCCAGCAGCTTAGATCAGGAACATTGGAACACTGAAGCTTTCTTT | CASSLDQEHWNTEAFF
15 | TRBD2 | TRBJ2-1 | few | TRBV28 | TGTGCCAGCAGCCTAGCCGGGACTAGCGGGAGAGAGCAGTTCTTC | CASSLAGTSGREQFF
15 | NA | TRBJ2-7 | many | TRBV7-2 | TGTGCCAGCAGCTTGGGGTTTACAGGGAGAAACGAGCAGTACTTC | CASSLGFTGRNEQYF
12 | NA | TRBJ2-7 | few | TRBV10-3 | TGTGCCATCAGTGATCTAGACTACGAGCAGTACTTC | CAISDLDYEQYF
16 | NA | TRBJ1-3 | NA | TRBV6-1 | TGTGCCAGCATGCTCTCTCTCCTCCTCTCTGGAAACACCATATATTTT | CASMLSLLLSGNTIYF
14 | NA | TRBJ1-2 | NA | TRBV18 | TGTGCCAGCTCACCTTCGGGTAACCCAAATGGCTACACCTTC | CASSPSGNPNGYTF
13 | NA | TRBJ2-1 | few | TRBV29-1 | TGCAACTGTGAGGGCCAGTCCTACAATGAGCAGTTCTTC | CNCEGQSYNEQFF
13 | TRBD1 | TRBJ2-3 | many | TRBV28 | TGTGCCAGCGGACAGGCGCTCACAGATACGCAGTATTTT | CASGQALTDTQYF
15 | NA | TRBJ1-3 | NA | TRBV19 | TGTGCCAGTAGTAACCCCCGGACAACAGGAAACACCATATATTTT | CASSNPRTTGNTIYF
12 | NA | TRBJ2-1 | many | TRBV7-9 | TGTGCCAGCAGCTTAAGGGCAGATGAGCAGTTCTTC | CASSLRADEQFF
15 | NA | TRBJ1-5 | many | TRBV28 | TGTGCCAGCAGTTTTGCAGGGGCTCGCAATCAGCCCCAGCATTTT | CASSFAGARNQPQHF
12 | NA | TRBJ2-7 | NA | TRBV19 | TGTGCCAGTACCAATGACGGTTACGAGCAGTACTTC | CASTNDGYEQYF
16 | TRBD2 | TRBJ2-7 | once | TRBV9 | TGTGCCAGCAGCGTAGGTCCCAGCGGGGGAGACTACGAGCAGTACTTC | CASSVGPSGGDYEQYF
14 | NA | TRBJ1-1 | NA | TRBV20-1 | TGCAGTGCTAGAGATTCCCCTATGAACACTGAAGCTTTCTTT | CSARDSPMNTEAFF
14 | NA | TRBJ2-7 | NA | TRBV27 | TGTGCCAGCAGTTGGACAGGAGGGGACTACGAGCAGTACTTC | CASSWTGGDYEQYF
15 | TRBD1 | TRBJ2-7 | NA | TRBV10-3 | TGTGCCATCAGTGAGCGACAGGGGGCCACCTACGAGCAGTACTTC | CAISERQGATYEQYF
15 | NA | TRBJ2-1 | few | TRBV7-9 | TGTGCCAGCAGCTTGGCACCCACAGGGAAGAATGAGCAGTTCTTC | CASSLAPTGKNEQFF
15 | TRBD1 | TRBJ2-3 | many | TRBV5-1 | TGCGCCAGCAGCGGGGGACAGTCCGTCGCAGATACGCAGTATTTT | CASSGGQSVADTQYF
17 | NA | TRBJ1-2 | once | TRBV28 | TGTGCCAGCAGTTTGTTCCCCGACAGCTCAGCTAACTATGGCTACACCTTC | CASSLFPDSSANYGYTF
14 | NA | TRBJ2-7 | many | TRBV24-1 | TGTGCCACCAGTGATAATTCCAAGTCCTACGAGCAGTACTTC | CATSDNSKSYEQYF
13 | NA | TRBJ2-1 | few | TRBV14 | TGTGCCAGCAGCCAAGGCCACTACAATGAGCAGTTCTTC | CASSQGHYNEQFF
15 | NA | TRBJ2-7 | many | TRBV7-2 | TGTGCCAGCAGCTTAAACCGGAGACTTGTCTACGAGCAGTACTTC | CASSLNRRLVYEQYF
15 | NA | TRBJ1-3 | NA | TRBV28 | TGTGCCAGCAGTCCATACCCAGGAGCCCGAAACACCATATATTTT | CASSPYPGARNTIYF
13 | NA | TRBJ1-2 | many | TRBV20-1 | TGCAGTGCTAGGAACCCAAGGACCTATGGCTACACCTTC | CSARNPRTYGYTF
14 | NA | TRBJ2-7 | many | TRBV29-1 | TGCAGCGTTGTAGAGCGGATCAACACCTACGAGCAGTACTTC | CSVVERINTYEQYF
14 | NA | TRBJ2-7 | NA | TRBV18 | TGTGGCAGCTCACCACGCGGCAGGGACAACGAGCAGTACTTC | CGSSPRGRDNEQYF
17 | NA | TRBJ2-3 | few | TRBV5-4 | TGTGCCAGCAGACTAAAGCCGGGATCTGCGAGCACAGATACGCAGTATTTT | CASRLKPGSASTDTQYF
14 | TRBD1 | TRBJ2-1 | many | TRBV6-1 | TGTGCCAGCAGAGAGACAGGGGGATCTAGGGAGCAGTTCTTC | CASRETGGSREQFF
16 | TRBD2 | TRBJ2-1 | many | TRBV15 | TGTGCCACCAGAAAGAGCGGGGTGAGACTCCCGAATGAGCAGTTCTTC | CATRKSGVRLPNEQFF
12 | NA | TRBJ1-2 | NA | TRBV30 | TGTGCCTGGACTGGGACTGCCTATGGCTACACCTTC | CAWTGTAYGYTF
15 | TRBD1 | TRBJ1-5 | many | TRBV12-3/TRBV12-4 | TGTGCCAGCAGAGCCGGGACAGGGACGAATCAGCCCCAGCATTTT | CASRAGTGTNQPQHF
15 | TRBD2 | TRBJ2-1 | many | TRBV7-9 | TGTGCCAGCAGCATGGGGGAGGGCCGGTACAATGAGCAGTTCTTC | CASSMGEGRYNEQFF
15 | NA | TRBJ2-3 | many | TRBV28 | TGTGCCAGCGGCTCGGGGAGTACGTCCACAGATACGCAGTATTTT | CASGSGSTSTDTQYF
15 | NA | TRBJ1-1 | NA | TRBV6-1 | TGTGCCACTGGGACACGCAACACCATGAACACTGAAGCTTTCTTT | CATGTRNTMNTEAFF